The 22 T cell receptor beta chains presented below share a single source sample, sequenced in a study of blood T cell repertoires in COVID-19. Assay used: immunoSEQ multiplex PCR; TCRdb lists only in-frame clones, some missing. Of around 140,000 clones detected, over 70% appear once; the ten largest clones hold 2.5%. Sequencing input: peripheral blood. The receptors stem from a man aged 45-65 years with active COVID-19.

The V call is TRBV9, the J call TRBJ2-1, with D uncertain. The CDR3 loop spans 15 amino acids. Trimming removed 1 base at V and 0 bases at J, with 8 bases between. Germline CDR1 and CDR2: SGDLS and YYNGEE. The CDR3 DNA sequence: TGTGCCAGCAGCGTATTTCCCAGCTCCTACAATGAGCAGTTCTTC. As protein: CASSVFPSSYNEQFF.

This rearrangement joins TRBV7-8 to TRBJ2-7; D ambiguous. Between the trimmed V and J ends, which lost 2 bases and 5 bases, there was a span of 4 bases. The CDR3 runs to 11 residues. Germline CDR1 reads SGHVS; CDR2 reads FQNEAQ. This CDR3 is CASSLSDEQYF. The CDR3 coding sequence is TGTGCCAGCAGCTTATCGGACGAGCAGTACTTC. Looking up the rest from reference TRBV7-8 and TRBJ2-7 gives the full variable domain: GAGVSQSPRYKVAKRGQDVALRCDPISGHVSLFWYQQALGQGPEFLTYFQNEAQLDKSGLPSDRFFAERPEGSVSTLKIQRTQQEDSAVYLCASSLSDEQYFGPGTRLTVT.

The chain couples TRBV3-1 (or the pseudogene TRBV3-2) to TRBJ2-7; no clear D. This CDR3 is 15 amino acids long. The germline CDR1 and CDR2 sequences are LGHDT and YNNKEL (reference sequence). V lost 6 bases, J lost 3 bases, and 18 bases lay in between. The CDR3 DNA reads TGTGCCAGCAGTTTCCAAAGCAGGCCCCTCTACGAGCAGTACTTC. Translated, it gives CASSFQSRPLYEQYF.

The rearrangement links TRBV5-4 to TRBJ1-1, with 8 bases fitting TRBD1. V gave up 0 bases and J gave up 5 bases; unmatched junction bases: 6. Germline lookup yields CDR1 SGHNT and CDR2 YYREEE (reference sequence). The CDR3 totals 15 residues. This chain's CDR3 is CASSLGTGPMTEAFF. As DNA, the CDR3 is TGTGCCAGCAGCTTGGGGACAGGGCCGATGACTGAAGCTTTCTTT.

The CDR3 sequence is CASSQEGSGEPQHF. The CDR3 nucleotides are TGCGCCAGCAGCCAGGAGGGGAGTGGAGAGCCCCAGCATTTT. The genes are TRBV4-1 and TRBJ1-5, with D possibly TRBD1 on 5 matching bases. The germline gives CDR1 MGHRA, CDR2 YSYEKL. V was clipped by 3 bases and J by 8 bases, with 14 bases between them. The CDR3 is 14 amino acids.

V gene TRBV6-1 combines with J gene TRBJ2-3, with 9 bases matching TRBD1. CDR3 length: 15 amino acids. Germline CDR1 MNHNS, CDR2 SASEGT. J lost 6 bases, V lost 3 bases, and 7 bases had no gene match. CDR3 protein: CASSDLGTGTDTQYF. The CDR3 nucleotides are TGTGCCAGCAGTGATTTGGGGACAGGGACCGATACGCAGTATTTT.

This sequence joins TRBV18 and TRBJ2-2, with D maybe TRBD1 (6 bases). The CDR3 is made up of 17 amino acids. The V and J ends lost 4 bases and 2 bases respectively, with 17 bases between them. CDR1 and CDR2 (germline): KGHSH, LQKENI. The CDR3 reads CASSLRPLRGNTGELFF. The CDR3 nucleotides are TGTGCCAGCTCACTCCGTCCGCTCAGGGGAAACACCGGGGAGCTGTTTTTT.

J is TRBJ1-4 and V is TRBV2; the D gene is possibly TRBD1 (5 bases). The V gene's germline CDR1 is SNHLY and CDR2 FYNNEI. This CDR3 has 16 amino acids. Trimming removed 11 bases from V and 7 bases from J, with 26 bases in between. The CDR3 here is CASGGTDGAWGEKLFF. The CDR3 region has the DNA TGTGCCTCGGGGGGGACGGACGGCGCATGGGGTGAAAAACTGTTTTTT. Drawing the rest from reference TRBV2 and TRBJ1-4, the complete variable domain is EPEVTQTPSHQVTQMGQEVILRCVPISNHLYFYWYRQILGQKVEFLVSFYNNEISEKSEIFDDQFSVERPDGSNFTLKIRSTKLEDSAMYFCASGGTDGAWGEKLFFGSGTQLSVL.

This chain connects TRBV12-3 or TRBV12-4 to TRBJ1-2; D call uncertain. V was trimmed by 5 bases and J by 7 bases, leaving 11 bases between them. This CDR3 is 12 amino acids long. CDR3 bases: TGTGCCAGCAGTCCGCGGCTCTCTGGCTACACCTTC. Its protein is CASSPRLSGYTF.

The chain joins TRBV2 to TRBJ1-1; a weak D match, TRBD1 (6 bases). V lost 7 bases to trimming and J lost 4 bases, with 22 bases between them. The CDR3 covers 16 residues. Germline lookup yields CDR1 SNHLY and CDR2 FYNNEI. CDR3 nucleotide sequence: TGTGCCAGCACTACGACAGGAACCACTTTGACCACTGAAGCTTTCTTT. Amino acids: CASTTTGTTLTTEAFF.

About this clone itself: A read error may be the cause here, since a much bigger clone is one base away. Other DNA sequences in this specimen translate into the identical CDR3. The chain uses TRBV19 and TRBJ2-1, with 9 bases aligning to TRBD1. Unmatched junction bases numbered 8, after V lost 7 bases and J lost 4 bases. From germline, CDR1 is LNHDA and CDR2 SQIVND (reference sequence). The CDR3 spans 15 residues. The CDR3 nucleotides are TGTGCCAGTACCCCCGGGGGACAGGGTTACAATGAGCAGTTCTTC. Translation: CASTPGGQGYNEQFF.

The rearrangement joins TRBV18 to TRBJ2-1; TRBD2 is a possible D gene (6 bases). Germline values: CDR1 KGHSH, CDR2 LQKENI. With 3 bases removed from V and 7 bases from J, the gap between germline ends came to 13 bases. The CDR3 is 14 residues long. The CDR3 DNA reads TGTGCCAGCTCACCGCCGGGAGTCGAGAATGAGCAGTTCTTC. Amino acids: CASSPPGVENEQFF. The full variable domain, with the rest looked up from reference TRBV18 and TRBJ2-1, is NAGVMQNPRHLVRRRGQEARLRCSPMKGHSHVYWYRQLPEEGLKFMVYLQKENIIDESGMPKERFSAEFPKEGPSILRIQQVVRGDSAAYFCASSPPGVENEQFFGPGTRLTVL.

V is TRBV7-3 and J is TRBJ2-1; a weak D match, TRBD2 (6 bases). This CDR3 has 15 residues. The V end lost 5 bases, the J end lost 7 bases, and 18 bases lay between the germline ends. Germline V gene lookup returns CDR1 SGHTA and CDR2 FQGTGA. The CDR3 loop reads CASSPNGAGWNEQFF. As DNA, the CDR3 is TGTGCCAGCAGCCCGAACGGGGCGGGGTGGAATGAGCAGTTCTTC. Using reference TRBV7-3 and TRBJ2-1 for the parts outside the CDR3, the full variable domain is GAGVSQTPSNKVTEKGKYVELRCDPISGHTALYWYRQSLGQGPEFLIYFQGTGAADDSGLPNDRFFAVRPEGSVSTLKIQRTERGDSAVYLCASSPNGAGWNEQFFGPGTRLTVL.

V gene TRBV11-2 combines with J gene TRBJ2-1, with D uncertain. Germline CDR1 is SGHAT and CDR2 is FQNNGV. CDR3 length: 13 residues. Trimming took 4 bases from V and 13 from J, leaving 17 bases between them. CDR3 in amino acids: CASSSVPASPQFF. DNA of the CDR3: TGTGCCAGCAGCTCCGTCCCCGCAAGCCCTCAGTTCTTC.

A few counts support this clone. The rearrangement uses TRBV11-3 and TRBJ1-6; D might be TRBD1 (5 bases). Germline lookup yields CDR1 SGHNT and CDR2 YENEEA. This CDR3 is 13 amino acids long. V lost 5 bases and J lost 12, with 14 bases in between. The CDR3 region is CASSPGMGGPLHF. The CDR3 DNA reads as TGTGCCAGCAGCCCAGGGATGGGGGGACCCCTCCACTTT.

The gene calls are TRBV4-1 and TRBJ1-1; weak D call: TRBD1 (6 bases). Between the trimmed V and J ends, which lost 0 bases and 2 bases, there was a span of 13 bases. CDR1 MGHRA and CDR2 YSYEKL come from the germline V gene. The CDR3 has 16 amino acids. CDR3: CASSQDRTDRNTEAFF. CDR3 bases: TGCGCCAGCAGCCAAGACCGGACAGACCGAAACACTGAAGCTTTCTTT.

In its sample, this clone was seen once. This chain links TRBV10-3 with TRBJ2-2; D possibly corresponds to TRBD2 (6 bases). With 0 bases removed from V and 5 bases from J, the gap between germline ends came to 13 bases. The CDR3 runs to 16 residues. Germline V gene sequence: CDR1 ENHRY, CDR2 SYGVKD. The CDR3 sequence: CAISESPGEETGELFF. CDR3 nucleotide sequence: TGTGCCATCAGTGAGTCACCCGGGGAGGAGACCGGGGAGCTGTTTTTT.

The chain has TRBV5-1 and TRBJ2-1; 7 nucleotides match TRBD1. The CDR3 covers 19 residues. The germline gives CDR1 SGHRS, CDR2 YFSETQ. V lost 2 bases, J lost 2 bases, and 16 bases stayed unmatched. CDR3 protein: CASSFPLLKGAPPYNEQFF. The DNA for the CDR3 is TGCGCCAGCAGCTTCCCCCTACTAAAGGGGGCGCCACCCTACAATGAGCAGTTCTTC.

The rearrangement uses TRBV6-5 and TRBJ1-5; 9 bases are shared with TRBD1. The CDR3 covers 15 residues. Germline-derived CDR1 and CDR2 are MNHEY and SVGAGI. V was pared by 5 bases and J by 2 bases, with 4 bases of the junction left unmatched. The CDR3 DNA sequence: TGTGCCAGCAGTCCGGGACAGGGAGGCAATCAGCCCCAGCATTTT. Translation gives CASSPGQGGNQPQHF.

CDR3 region: CASSPKGAWDTQYF. CDR3 in DNA: TGTGCCAGCAGTCCAAAGGGGGCCTGGGATACGCAGTATTTT. V usage is TRBV11-1 and J usage is TRBJ2-3, with 7 bases lining up with TRBD1. V was clipped by 6 bases and J by 6 bases; unmatched bases: 9. The CDR3 is 14 amino acids. Germline assignment: CDR1 SGHAT and CDR2 FQDESV (reference sequence).

V gene TRBV5-1 combines with J gene TRBJ2-7; a possible D gene is TRBD2 (5 bases). V gave up 5 bases and J gave up 1 base, with 13 bases separating them. The CDR3 spans 14 residues. The germline V gene encodes CDR1 SGHRS and CDR2 YFSETQ. Here the CDR3 reads CASRRLPISYEQYF. The CDR3 DNA is TGCGCCAGCAGACGACTACCGATTTCCTACGAGCAGTACTTC. The whole variable domain, remainder taken from reference TRBV5-1 and TRBJ2-7, is KAGVTQTPRYLIKTRGQQVTLSCSPISGHRSVSWYQQTPGQGLQFLFEYFSETQRNKGNFPGRFSGRQFSNSRSEMNVSTLELGDSALYLCASRRLPISYEQYFGPGTRLTVT.

The chain joins TRBV11-3 to TRBJ2-2, with D possibly matching TRBD2 (5 bases). The CDR3 has 13 amino acids. Deletions cut 4 bases from V and 4 bases from J, with 7 bases between. Germline CDR1 is SGHNT and CDR2 is YENEEA. CDR3 nucleotides: TGTGCCAGCAGCTCCGGACTCACCGGGGAGCTGTTTTTT. This sequence encodes CASSSGLTGELFF.